The rows below give T cell receptor beta chains drawn from one sample of a study of blood T cell repertoires in COVID-19. Some clones are missing from TCRdb's copy, which holds only in-frame ones; the method was immunoSEQ multiplex PCR. The data show some 350,000 clones, 75% to 90% seen once. The specimen sequenced was PBMCs or T cells enriched from blood (not recorded which). All receptors come from a young man who had recovered from COVID-19. CDR3s include the opening cysteine and the closing phenylalanine or tryptophan. The D gene is left open where the match is weak. The size of a clone is reported for some rows only, either as once, few or many, or as a class for expanded clones.

D gene: TRBD1; V gene: TRBV29-1; J gene: TRBJ1-1; clone size: -; CDR3 protein: CSVTGQGVAEAFF; CDR3 DNA: TGCAGCGTTACGGGACAGGGGGTGGCTGAAGCTTTCTTT
D gene: -; V gene: TRBV7-9; J gene: TRBJ1-4; clone size: -; CDR3 protein: CASSLGRWSSEKLFF; CDR3 DNA: TGTGCCAGCAGCTTAGGTCGGTGGAGTAGTGAAAAACTGTTTTTT
D gene: -; V gene: TRBV12-5; J gene: TRBJ1-5; clone size: -; CDR3 protein: CASAQGGQPQHF; CDR3 DNA: TGTGCTAGTGCCCAGGGTGGACAGCCCCAGCATTTT
D gene: -; V gene: TRBV2; J gene: TRBJ2-7; clone size: -; CDR3 protein: CASSVGAYEQYF; CDR3 DNA: TGTGCCAGCAGTGTTGGAGCATACGAGCAGTACTTC
D gene: -; V gene: TRBV12-3/TRBV12-4; J gene: TRBJ1-5; clone size: -; CDR3 protein: CASSWGEQPQHF; CDR3 DNA: TGTGCCAGCAGCTGGGGAGAACAGCCCCAGCATTTT
D gene: -; V gene: TRBV3-1/TRBV3-2; J gene: TRBJ2-5; clone size: -; CDR3 protein: CASSWRGARGQETQYF; CDR3 DNA: TGTGCCAGCAGCTGGAGAGGGGCCAGGGGCCAAGAGACCCAGTACTTC
D gene: -; V gene: TRBV5-1; J gene: TRBJ1-3; clone size: -; CDR3 protein: CASSLDWGQGSGNTIYF; CDR3 DNA: TGCGCCAGCAGCCTCGATTGGGGGCAGGGCTCTGGAAACACCATATATTTT
D gene: TRBD2; V gene: TRBV27; J gene: TRBJ2-1; clone size: -; CDR3 protein: CASRRLAGYNEQFF; CDR3 DNA: TGTGCCAGCAGGAGACTAGCGGGGTACAATGAGCAGTTCTTC
D gene: -; V gene: TRBV6-5; J gene: TRBJ2-7; clone size: -; CDR3 protein: CAIGTDLYEQYF; CDR3 DNA: TGTGCCATCGGGACTGACCTCTACGAGCAGTACTTC
D gene: -; V gene: TRBV10-3; J gene: TRBJ2-5; clone size: once; CDR3 protein: CAIRISGLETQYF; CDR3 DNA: TGTGCCATCAGGATATCGGGGTTGGAGACCCAGTACTTC
D gene: TRBD2; V gene: TRBV4-1; J gene: TRBJ2-1; clone size: -; CDR3 protein: CASSQAGLAGTGRINEQFF; CDR3 DNA: TGCGCCAGCAGCCAAGCGGGACTAGCGGGAACGGGCCGTATAAATGAGCAGTTCTTC
D gene: -; V gene: TRBV6-4; J gene: TRBJ1-6; clone size: -; CDR3 protein: CASRGEANSPLHF; CDR3 DNA: TGTGCCAGCAGAGGGGAGGCCAATTCACCCCTCCACTTT
D gene: TRBD2; V gene: TRBV7-8; J gene: TRBJ2-7; clone size: -; CDR3 protein: CASSQGTSGGLYEQYF; CDR3 DNA: TGTGCCAGCAGCCAAGGGACTAGCGGGGGACTCTACGAGCAGTACTTC